The 2 T cell receptor beta chains listed next were all sequenced from one sample in a study of T cells after yellow fever vaccination. Each CDR3 protein is one row after TCRdb ran MiXCR on the 5' RACE reads. The data contain about 370,000 distinct CDR3 sequences, around 10% of them singletons. Source: PBMCs, taken on the day of the first yellow fever vaccination. These receptors all stem from a man aged 18 to 29 who received the YFV17D yellow fever vaccine.

This clonotype was observed many times. The chain employs TRBV12-3 or TRBV12-4 and TRBJ1-1, with a possible D match to TRBD1 (6 bases). The CDR3 has 12 residues. Trimming stripped 6 bases from V and 4 bases from J, with 9 bases between. The CDR3 coding sequence is TGTGCCAGCAGACAGGGTATCACTGAAGCTTTCTTT. This sequence encodes CASRQGITEAFF.

The chain joins TRBV6-5 to TRBJ1-1, with 7 nucleotides matching TRBD1. Trimming took 2 bases from V and 2 from J; bases not matched to a gene: 2. This CDR3 spans 14 amino acids. CDR1 and CDR2 from the germline V gene are MNHEY and SVGAGI. The CDR3 DNA sequence: TGTGCCAGCAGTTACGGACAGGACAACACTGAAGCTTTCTTT. Amino acid sequence: CASSYGQDNTEAFF.